A selection of T cell receptor beta chains follows, all from one sample in a study of tumor-infiltrating lymphocytes in localized non-small cell lung cancer. The table came from immunoSEQ multiplex PCR; TCRdb's copy has only in-frame clones and leaves some out. The table lists 10,000 or so clones, about 77% of them singletons. Sequencing input: uninvolved lung tissue not adjacent to the tumor. These receptors all come from a human donor with non-small cell lung cancer. CDR3s include the opening cysteine and the closing phenylalanine or tryptophan. The D gene is left open where the match is weak. The size field is filled for only some rows; it gives once, few, many or a size class.

D | J | V | size | DNA | CDR3
- | TRBJ2-7 | TRBV27 | - | TGTGCCACCCGCACGGAGGGCGGTGGGTCCTACGAGCAGTACTTC | CATRTEGGGSYEQYF
- | TRBJ1-1 | TRBV7-6 | - | TGTGCCAGCAGCTTAGTAGGGGGGCGGGCTTTCTTT | CASSLVGGRAFF
- | TRBJ2-1 | TRBV6-7 | once | TGTGCCAGCAGGGGAACAGGGAATGAGCAGTTCTTC | CASRGTGNEQFF
- | TRBJ2-5 | TRBV10-3 | few | TGTGCCATCAGGGGGGACAACCAAGAGACCCAGTACTTC | CAIRGDNQETQYF
- | TRBJ1-2 | TRBV7-2 | - | TGTGCCAGCAGCTTAGTTCCTTTTCCCCATGGCTACACCTTC | CASSLVPFPHGYTF
- | TRBJ2-5 | TRBV18 | - | TGTGCCAGCTCACCACCTAGTAATCAGGAGACCCAGTACTTC | CASSPPSNQETQYF
- | TRBJ2-5 | TRBV5-1 | few | TGCGCCAGCAGCTTGTTTGGCAGTCCAGAAGAGACCCAGTACTTC | CASSLFGSPEETQYF
TRBD2 | TRBJ2-5 | TRBV7-9 | - | TGTGCCAGCAGCGCTCGACTAGCGGGGGGGCCCGGGGAGACCCAGTACTTC | CASSARLAGGPGETQYF
TRBD1 | TRBJ2-7 | TRBV28 | - | TGTGCCAGCAGCCGACAGGGGGCCCACGAGCAGTACTTC | CASSRQGAHEQYF
- | TRBJ1-3 | TRBV14 | - | TGTGCCAGCAGCCACCGGACATCCATTGGAAACACCATATATTTT | CASSHRTSIGNTIYF
- | TRBJ1-2 | TRBV21-1 | few | TGTGCCAGCAGCGCGGGACTTGGTAGCTACACCTTC | CASSAGLGSYTF
- | TRBJ2-2 | TRBV11-3 | - | TGTGCCAGCAGCCTCTTCGGTGCCGGGGAGCTGTTTTTT | CASSLFGAGELFF
TRBD2 | TRBJ2-3 | TRBV7-9 | medium-sized | TGTGCCAGCAGCGGACTTCTAGCGGGGGAATGGGGTACGCAGTATTTT | CASSGLLAGEWGTQYF
- | TRBJ1-6 | TRBV27 | - | TGTGCCAGCAGTTTATCACAGGGTAGAGGGGTTAATTCACCCCTCCACTTT | CASSLSQGRGVNSPLHF
- | TRBJ1-4 | TRBV6-5 | - | TGTGCCAGCAGCCCGGGGGGGCACGGTGAAAAACTGTTTTTT | CASSPGGHGEKLFF
- | TRBJ2-2 | TRBV11-3 | - | TGTGCCACCACGGGTAGGGCCGCGAACACCGGGGAGCTGTTTTTT | CATTGRAANTGELFF
TRBD1 | TRBJ1-2 | TRBV5-6 | - | TGTGCCAGCAGCTTGGACAGGGGCCGGGGCTACACCTTC | CASSLDRGRGYTF
- | TRBJ1-1 | TRBV19 | - | TGTGCCACCACGGAGGGACCCGGCTTTTCGAACACTGAAGCTTTCTTT | CATTEGPGFSNTEAFF
TRBD1 | TRBJ2-1 | TRBV6-1 | - | TGTGCCAGCAGTGAAAGGGGACAGGGGAAGAATGAGCAGTTCTTC | CASSERGQGKNEQFF
- | TRBJ1-2 | TRBV30 | - | TGTGCCTGGAACCCCCCAGGGACGGTTAACTATGGCTACACCTTC | CAWNPPGTVNYGYTF
- | TRBJ2-3 | TRBV9 | - | TGTGCCAGCAGCCCTTCCCGGAGGTGGGGGGGCCTTTTCACAGATACGCAGTATTTT | CASSPSRRWGGLFTDTQYF
- | TRBJ1-4 | TRBV5-1 | - | TGCGCCAGCAGCTCGCGCGGGGGCTATGAAAAACTGTTTTTT | CASSSRGGYEKLFF
- | TRBJ1-3 | TRBV30 | - | TGTGCCTGGACGAGGGGCCTGGGTGGAAACACCATATATTTT | CAWTRGLGGNTIYF
- | TRBJ1-5 | TRBV25-1 | - | TGTGCCAGCAGCACGGGGGATCAGCCCCAGCATTTT | CASSTGDQPQHF
- | TRBJ2-7 | TRBV5-6 | once | TGTGCCAGCAGCTTGGAGTACGAGCAGTACTTC | CASSLEYEQYF
- | TRBJ2-4 | TRBV2 | - | TGTGCCAGCAGTGAATTCGGGCCAGCGATTATGCTAGCCAAAAACATTCAGTACTTC | CASSEFGPAIMLAKNIQYF
TRBD1 | TRBJ1-6 | TRBV19 | - | TGTGCCAGTAGCACAGGGGGCACCACTTATAATTCACCCCTCCACTTT | CASSTGGTTYNSPLHF
- | TRBJ1-1 | TRBV6-1 | few | TGTGCCAGCAGTGAGGGGAGGGACACTGAAGCTTTCTTT | CASSEGRDTEAFF
- | TRBJ1-1 | TRBV7-6 | few | TGTGCCAGCAGCTTTCCAATATGTGAAGCTTTCTTT | CASSFPICEAFF
- | TRBJ1-5 | TRBV30 | - | TGTGCCTGGAGCCGAGGGGGGTTCAATCAGCCCCAGCATTTT | CAWSRGGFNQPQHF
TRBD1 | TRBJ1-1 | TRBV5-6 | - | TGTGCCAGCAGCCTCCGGCCGACAGGGGTGGGCACTGAAGCTTTCTTT | CASSLRPTGVGTEAFF
- | TRBJ1-1 | TRBV6-1 | - | TGTGCCAGCAGCGCCAACAGCAACACTGAAGCTTTCTTT | CASSANSNTEAFF
TRBD1 | TRBJ1-1 | TRBV7-8 | - | TGTGCCAGCTTCGTAGGGACAGGGGGGAACACTGAAGCTTTCTTT | CASFVGTGGNTEAFF